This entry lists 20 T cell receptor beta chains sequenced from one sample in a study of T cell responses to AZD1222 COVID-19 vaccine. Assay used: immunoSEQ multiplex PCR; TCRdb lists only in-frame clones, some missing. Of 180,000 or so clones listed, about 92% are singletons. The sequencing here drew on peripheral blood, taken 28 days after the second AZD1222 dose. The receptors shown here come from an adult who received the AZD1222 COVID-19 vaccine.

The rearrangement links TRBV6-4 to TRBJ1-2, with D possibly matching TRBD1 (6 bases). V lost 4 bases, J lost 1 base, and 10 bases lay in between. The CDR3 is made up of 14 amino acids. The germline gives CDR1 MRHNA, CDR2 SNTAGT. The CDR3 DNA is TGTGCCAGCAGTGCGAACAGGGATAACTATGGCTACACCTTC. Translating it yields CASSANRDNYGYTF.

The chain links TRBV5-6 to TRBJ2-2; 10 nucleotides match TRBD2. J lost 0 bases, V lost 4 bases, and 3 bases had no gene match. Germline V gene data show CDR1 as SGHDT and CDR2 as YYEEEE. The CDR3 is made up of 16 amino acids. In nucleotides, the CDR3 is TGTGCCAGCAGCGGACTAGCGGAATCGAACACCGGGGAGCTGTTTTTT. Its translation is CASSGLAESNTGELFF. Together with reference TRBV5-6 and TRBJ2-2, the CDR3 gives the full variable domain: DAGVTQSPTHLIKTRGQQVTLRCSPKSGHDTVSWYQQALGQGPQFIFQYYEEEERQRGNFPDRFSGHQFPNYSSELNVNALLLGDSALYLCASSGLAESNTGELFFGEGSRLTVL.

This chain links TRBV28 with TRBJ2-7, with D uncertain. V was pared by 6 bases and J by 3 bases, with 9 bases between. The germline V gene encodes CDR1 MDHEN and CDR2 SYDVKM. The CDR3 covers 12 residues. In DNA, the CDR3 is TGTGCCAGCAGAGAAGACGTCTACGAGCAGTACTTC. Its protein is CASREDVYEQYF.

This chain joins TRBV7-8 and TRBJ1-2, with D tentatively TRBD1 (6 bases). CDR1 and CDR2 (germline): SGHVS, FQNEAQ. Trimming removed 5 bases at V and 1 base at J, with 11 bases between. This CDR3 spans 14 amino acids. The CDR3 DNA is TGTGCCAGCAGCCCAGGGGAACTTAACTATGGCTACACCTTC. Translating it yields CASSPGELNYGYTF.

Here the CDR3 DNA reads TGTGCCAGCCGGAGGAGTGGGGGCTATGGCTACACCTTC. It encodes CASRRSGGYGYTF. The J gene is TRBJ1-2, the V gene TRBV3-1 (or the pseudogene TRBV3-2), with a possible D match to TRBD1 (5 bases). This CDR3 is built from 13 residues. The germline CDR1 and CDR2 sequences are LGHDT and YNNKEL (reference sequence). The V and J ends lost 8 bases and 4 bases respectively, with 14 bases between them.

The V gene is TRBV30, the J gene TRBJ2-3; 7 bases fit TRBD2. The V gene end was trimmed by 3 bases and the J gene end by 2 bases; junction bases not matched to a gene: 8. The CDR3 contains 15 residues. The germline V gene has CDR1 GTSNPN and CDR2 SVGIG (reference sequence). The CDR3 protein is CAWSGLGRPTDTQYF. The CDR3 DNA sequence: TGTGCCTGGAGCGGACTAGGGAGGCCCACAGATACGCAGTATTTT. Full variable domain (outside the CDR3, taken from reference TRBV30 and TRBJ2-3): SQTIHQWPATLVQPVGSPLSLECTVEGTSNPNLYWYRQAAGRGLQLLFYSVGIGQISSEVPQNLSASRPQDRQFILSSKKLLLSDSGFYLCAWSGLGRPTDTQYFGPGTRLTVL.

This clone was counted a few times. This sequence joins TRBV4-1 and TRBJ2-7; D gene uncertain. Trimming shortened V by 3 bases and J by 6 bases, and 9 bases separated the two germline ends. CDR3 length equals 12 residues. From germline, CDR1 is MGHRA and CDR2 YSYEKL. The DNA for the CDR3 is TGCGCCAGCAGCCAGGGTCCGGGCGAGCAGTACTTC. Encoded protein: CASSQGPGEQYF.

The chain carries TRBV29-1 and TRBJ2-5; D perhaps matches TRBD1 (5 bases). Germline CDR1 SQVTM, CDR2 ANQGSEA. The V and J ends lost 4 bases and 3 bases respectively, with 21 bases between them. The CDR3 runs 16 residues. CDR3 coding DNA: TGCAGCGTTGGAGTGGGCAGGGCCCAACTTGAAGAGACCCAGTACTTC. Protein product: CSVGVGRAQLEETQYF.

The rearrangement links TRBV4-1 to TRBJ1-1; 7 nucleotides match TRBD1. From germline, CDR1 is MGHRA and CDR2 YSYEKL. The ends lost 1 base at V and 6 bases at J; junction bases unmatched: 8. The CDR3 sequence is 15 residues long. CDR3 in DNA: TGCGCCAGCAGCCAAGGGCACAGGGGTGGGTCTGAAGCTTTCTTT. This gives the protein CASSQGHRGGSEAFF.

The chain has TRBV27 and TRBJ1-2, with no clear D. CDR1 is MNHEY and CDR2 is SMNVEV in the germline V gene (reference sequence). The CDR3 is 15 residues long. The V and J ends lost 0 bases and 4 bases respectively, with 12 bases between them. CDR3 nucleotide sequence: TGTGCCAGCAGTTTATCCCGGACGGGATTCTATGGCTACACCTTC. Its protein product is CASSLSRTGFYGYTF.

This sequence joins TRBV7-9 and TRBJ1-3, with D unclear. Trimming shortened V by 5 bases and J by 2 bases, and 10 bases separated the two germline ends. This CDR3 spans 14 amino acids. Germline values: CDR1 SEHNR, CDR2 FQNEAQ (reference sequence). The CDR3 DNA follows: TGTGCCAGCAGCCCCGGCTCAGCTGGAAACACCATATATTTT. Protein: CASSPGSAGNTIYF.

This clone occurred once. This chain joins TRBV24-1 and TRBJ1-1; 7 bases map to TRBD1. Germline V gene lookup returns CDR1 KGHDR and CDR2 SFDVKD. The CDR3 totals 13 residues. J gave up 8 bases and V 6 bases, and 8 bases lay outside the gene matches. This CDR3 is CATSRAGTAEAFF. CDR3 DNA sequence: TGTGCCACCAGTCGGGCAGGGACAGCAGAAGCTTTCTTT.

The CDR3 loop reads CASSLQGSVTEAFF. The CDR3 nucleotides read TGTGCCAGTAGTCTTCAGGGGTCGGTCACTGAAGCTTTCTTT. V and J are TRBV19 and TRBJ1-1; maybe TRBD1 (6 bases). Germline CDR1 reads LNHDA; CDR2 reads SQIVND (reference sequence). Trimming took off 5 bases at V and 4 bases at J, with 14 bases between the two ends. The CDR3 covers 14 residues.

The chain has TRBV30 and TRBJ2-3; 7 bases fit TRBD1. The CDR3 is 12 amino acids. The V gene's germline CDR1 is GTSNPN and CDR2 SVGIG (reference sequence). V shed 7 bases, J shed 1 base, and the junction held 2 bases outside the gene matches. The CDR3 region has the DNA TGTGCCTATACAGGGGGCACAGATACGCAGTATTTT. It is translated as CAYTGGTDTQYF. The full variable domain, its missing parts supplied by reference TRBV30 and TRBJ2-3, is SQTIHQWPATLVQPVGSPLSLECTVEGTSNPNLYWYRQAAGRGLQLLFYSVGIGQISSEVPQNLSASRPQDRQFILSSKKLLLSDSGFYLCAYTGGTDTQYFGPGTRLTVL.

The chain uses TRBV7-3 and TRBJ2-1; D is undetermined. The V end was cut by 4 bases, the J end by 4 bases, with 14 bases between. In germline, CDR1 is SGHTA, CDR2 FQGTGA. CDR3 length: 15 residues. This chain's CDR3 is CASSSARTNYNEQFF. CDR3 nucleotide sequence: TGTGCCAGCAGCTCAGCCCGGACCAATTACAATGAGCAGTTCTTC.

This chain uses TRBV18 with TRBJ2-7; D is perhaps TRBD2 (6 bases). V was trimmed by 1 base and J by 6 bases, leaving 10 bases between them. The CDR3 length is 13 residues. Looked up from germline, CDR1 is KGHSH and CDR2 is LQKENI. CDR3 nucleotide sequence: TGTGCCAGCTCACCACGGGAGGCCGGCGAGCAGTACTTC. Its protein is CASSPREAGEQYF.

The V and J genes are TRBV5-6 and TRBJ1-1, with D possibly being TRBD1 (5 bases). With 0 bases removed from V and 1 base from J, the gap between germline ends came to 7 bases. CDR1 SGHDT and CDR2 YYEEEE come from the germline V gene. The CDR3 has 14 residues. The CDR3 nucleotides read TGTGCCAGCAGCTTGGACAGGAAGAACACTGAAGCTTTCTTT. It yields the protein CASSLDRKNTEAFF.

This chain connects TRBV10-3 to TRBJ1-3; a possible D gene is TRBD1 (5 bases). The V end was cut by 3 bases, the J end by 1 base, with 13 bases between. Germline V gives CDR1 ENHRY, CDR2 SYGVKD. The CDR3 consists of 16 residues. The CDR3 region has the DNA TGTGCCATCAGTGATTCCGGGGACGCGTCTGGAAACACCATATATTTT. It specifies CAISDSGDASGNTIYF.

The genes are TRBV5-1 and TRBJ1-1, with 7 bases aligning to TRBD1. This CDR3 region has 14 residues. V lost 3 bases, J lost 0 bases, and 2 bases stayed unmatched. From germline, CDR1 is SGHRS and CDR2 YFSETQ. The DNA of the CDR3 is TGCGCCAGCAGCTCAGACAGGGTGAACACTGAAGCTTTCTTT. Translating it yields CASSSDRVNTEAFF.

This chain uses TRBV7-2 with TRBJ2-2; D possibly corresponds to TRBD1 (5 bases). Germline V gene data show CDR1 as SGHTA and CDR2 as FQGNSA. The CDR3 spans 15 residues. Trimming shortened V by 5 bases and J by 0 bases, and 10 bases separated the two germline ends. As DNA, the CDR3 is TGTGCCAGCAGCCAAGGGGCGCCGAACACCGGGGAGCTGTTTTTT. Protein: CASSQGAPNTGELFF.